The rows below give T cell receptor beta chains drawn from one sample of a study of T cell repertoires in cytomegalovirus infection. For these TCRs, the target antigens are not known. Each CDR3 protein is one row after TCRdb ran MiXCR on the reads. The sample lists roughly 990,000 distinct CDR3 sequences; approximately 32% were seen once. The material sequenced was cultured CD8+ T cells from PBMCs, taken from culture after CMV antigen stimulation. Receptor source: a human donor in good health (CMV status not recorded). Some clones in this sample may be carry-over from other donors' samples. Each CDR3 is given with its conserved first and last residue. D genes are given only for firm matches. The size of a clone is reported for some rows only, either as once, few or many, or as a class for expanded clones.

d_gene,abundance,v_gene,len,j_gene,CDR3aa,CDR3nt
NA,few,TRBV25-1,13,TRBJ1-6,CASSDSDNSPLHF,TGTGCCAGCAGTGACTCCGATAATTCACCCCTCCACTTT
NA,few,TRBV29-1,10,TRBJ2-1,CSVQDNEQFF,TGCAGCGTTCAAGACAATGAGCAGTTCTTC
NA,NA,TRBV13,14,TRBJ1-6,CASTSEGLNSPLHF,TGTGCCAGCACCTCGGAAGGGTTGAATTCACCCCTCCACTTT
NA,NA,TRBV7-9,14,TRBJ2-1,CASSLVLDGNEQFF,TGTGCCAGCAGCTTAGTATTGGACGGCAATGAGCAGTTCTTC
TRBD2,many,TRBV7-6,14,TRBJ2-1,CASSFRTGGNEQFF,TGTGCCAGCAGCTTCCGGACGGGGGGGAATGAGCAGTTCTTC
NA,many,TRBV7-6,15,TRBJ2-5,CASSLDPGWGETQYF,TGTGCCAGCAGCTTAGATCCGGGGTGGGGAGAGACCCAGTACTTC
NA,few,TRBV2,13,TRBJ2-6,CASSEAGANVLTF,TGTGCCAGCAGTGAAGCTGGGGCCAACGTCCTGACTTTC
NA,many,TRBV7-9,14,TRBJ2-2,CASSLEDLTGELFF,TGTGCCAGCAGCTTAGAAGACCTCACCGGGGAGCTGTTTTTT
NA,NA,TRBV11-3,15,TRBJ1-1,CAGSPSPGAATEAFF,TGTGCCGGCAGCCCGTCCCCGGGGGCCGCCACTGAAGCTTTCTTT
NA,few,TRBV19,12,TRBJ2-1,CATAPGYNEQFF,TGTGCCACCGCCCCGGGGTACAATGAGCAGTTCTTC
NA,many,TRBV7-9,12,TRBJ1-1,CASSLGTLEAFF,TGTGCCAGCAGCTTGGGGACACTAGAAGCTTTCTTT
TRBD2,NA,TRBV12-3/TRBV12-4,13,TRBJ2-5,CASSLNGGAPQYF,TGTGCCAGCAGTTTAAACGGGGGGGCACCCCAGTACTTC
TRBD1,NA,TRBV29-1,14,TRBJ2-3,CALDRDTSTDTQYF,TGTGCCTTGGACAGGGACACTAGCACAGATACGCAGTATTTT
TRBD2,many,TRBV12-3/TRBV12-4,14,TRBJ2-5,CASSSAGGPETQYF,TGTGCCAGCAGTTCAGCGGGGGGGCCGGAGACCCAGTACTTC
TRBD2,few,TRBV4-1,16,TRBJ2-3,CASSLRTSGGGDTQYF,TGCGCCAGCAGCCTGCGGACTAGCGGGGGGGGAGATACGCAGTATTTT
TRBD1,NA,TRBV6-5,16,TRBJ2-1,CASSARDRGFNNEQFF,TGTGCCAGCAGTGCCAGGGACAGGGGGTTTAACAATGAGCAGTTCTTC
NA,few,TRBV6-5,17,TRBJ1-1,CASSYLKKGPWNTEAFF,TGTGCCAGCAGTTACCTTAAGAAGGGGCCCTGGAACACTGAAGCTTTCTTT
TRBD1,NA,TRBV2,15,TRBJ1-5,CVSSKTGTVNQPQHF,TGTGTCAGCAGTAAAACCGGGACAGTTAATCAGCCCCAGCATTTT
NA,NA,TRBV19,14,TRBJ1-1,CASSYGRLGAEAFF,TGTGCCAGTAGCTACGGGCGTTTGGGCGCTGAAGCTTTCTTT
NA,few,TRBV4-1,17,TRBJ1-2,CASSQDSPSGFNYGYTF,TGCGCCAGCAGCCAAGATAGTCCCTCGGGGTTTAACTATGGCTACACCTTC
NA,few,TRBV5-1,16,TRBJ2-3,CASSLGNGRITDTQYF,TGCGCCAGCAGCTTGGGAAATGGGCGGATCACAGATACGCAGTATTTT
NA,NA,TRBV7-9,14,TRBJ1-5,CASSGEGANQPQHF,TGTGCCAGCAGCGGGGAGGGAGCCAATCAGCCCCAGCATTTT
NA,NA,TRBV27,14,TRBJ1-2,CASSSIFPGDGYTF,TGTGCCAGCAGTTCAATATTCCCCGGGGATGGCTACACCTTC
NA,NA,TRBV5-4,18,TRBJ1-1,CASSLSRMGRIRNAEAFF,TGTGCCAGCAGCTTGTCTCGTATGGGCCGGATAAGGAACGCTGAAGCTTTCTTT
NA,NA,TRBV6-1,15,TRBJ1-5,CASSENWGENQPQHF,TGTGCCAGCAGTGAAAACTGGGGTGAGAATCAGCCCCAGCATTTT
TRBD2,few,TRBV7-3,15,TRBJ2-1,CASAEVSGGAVEQFF,TGTGCCAGCGCTGAGGTTAGCGGGGGGGCCGTTGAGCAGTTCTTC
NA,NA,TRBV5-6,15,TRBJ1-4,CASSLFRTTNEKLFF,TGTGCCAGCAGCCTATTCCGGACAACTAATGAAAAACTGTTTTTT
NA,few,TRBV7-9,13,TRBJ1-5,CASSYGNNQPQHF,TGTGCCAGCAGTTACGGGAACAATCAGCCCCAGCATTTT
TRBD1,NA,TRBV2,14,TRBJ1-5,CASGTGSGNQPQHF,TGTGCCAGCGGGACAGGGAGTGGGAATCAGCCCCAGCATTTT
NA,NA,TRBV19,16,TRBJ1-1,CASSIQYTGRNTEAFF,TGTGCCAGTAGTATCCAATACACAGGGCGGAACACTGAAGCTTTCTTT